The rows below give T cell receptor beta chains drawn from one sample of a study of blood T cell repertoires in COVID-19. Assay: immunoSEQ multiplex PCR; the TCRdb copy retains only in-frame clones and omits some. The data show 85,000 to 100,000 clones, around 88% seen once. Specimen: peripheral blood. All receptors derive from a man aged 50 to 60 with COVID-19, enrolled during active disease. The CDR3 runs from the conserved cysteine through the conserved F or W. D genes are given only for firm matches. Not all rows give a size; the values are once, few, many and, for expanded clones, a class.

>TRBJ2-3|NA|NA|TRBV11-2
TGTGCCAGCAGCCTGAACAGGGCAGATACGCAGTATTTT
CASSLNRADTQYF
>TRBJ2-3|NA|TRBD1|TRBV6-4
TGTGCCAGCAGTGAAAGGGGGCGGGCAGATACGCAGTATTTT
CASSERGRADTQYF
>TRBJ2-1|NA|TRBD2|TRBV7-3
TGTGCCAGCAGGTACGACGGGACTAGCGGGGCAGGTGAGCAGTTCTTC
CASRYDGTSGAGEQFF
>TRBJ2-2|NA|NA|TRBV30
TGTGCCTGGGGCAGGGTCACCGGGGAGCTGTTTTTT
CAWGRVTGELFF
>TRBJ2-5|NA|TRBD2|TRBV7-2
TGTGCCAGCAGCTTAGTGGGGGGGGAGACCCAGTACTTC
CASSLVGGETQYF
>TRBJ1-6|few|NA|TRBV28
TGTGCCAGCAGTACACGCCTTGGGGATTACAGGGACCTCCAGATTTCACCCCTCCACTTT
CASSTRLGDYRDLQISPLHF
>TRBJ2-7|NA|NA|TRBV6-5
TGTGCCAGCTCGACAGGCTACGAGCAGTACTTC
CASSTGYEQYF
>TRBJ1-6|once|TRBD1|TRBV3-1/TRBV3-2
TGTGCCAGCAGCCAATGGACAGGGCAGACCTATAATTCACCCCTCCACTTT
CASSQWTGQTYNSPLHF
>TRBJ1-2|once|NA|TRBV4-3
TGCGCCAGCAGCCAAGACCCGTCTAACTATGGCTACACCTTC
CASSQDPSNYGYTF
>TRBJ1-5|NA|NA|TRBV3-1/TRBV3-2
TGTGCCAGCAGCCAAGATCGAGCCCTAGAGCCCCAGCATTTT
CASSQDRALEPQHF
>TRBJ2-3|NA|NA|TRBV5-1
TGCGCCAGCAGCTTCCAGGGAAAGACAGATACGCAGTATTTT
CASSFQGKTDTQYF
>TRBJ1-2|NA|TRBD1|TRBV5-1
TGCGCCAGCAGCCCAGGACAGGGGGTAGACTATGGCTACACCTTC
CASSPGQGVDYGYTF
>TRBJ2-7|NA|TRBD2|TRBV5-1
TGCGCCAGCAGCGGAGGAGCGGGGGTAAGGGGAGAGCAGTACTTC
CASSGGAGVRGEQYF
>TRBJ2-2|NA|NA|TRBV9
TGTGCCAGCAGCTCCCGACAGGAGTACACCGGGGAGCTGTTTTTT
CASSSRQEYTGELFF
>TRBJ2-5|NA|NA|TRBV6-5
TGTGCCAGCAGGCTGACTAGTATGAGTGAGACCCAGTACTTC
CASRLTSMSETQYF
>TRBJ1-1|NA|TRBD1|TRBV4-3
TGCGCCAGCAGCCAAGGGTTACAGGGGGACACTGAAGCTTTCTTT
CASSQGLQGDTEAFF
>TRBJ2-2|once|NA|TRBV11-1
TGTGCCAGCAGCTTAGGTCAGGGTAACACCGGGGAGCTGTTTTTT
CASSLGQGNTGELFF
>TRBJ2-1|NA|TRBD1|TRBV10-3
TGTGCCATCAGCGGAGGACAGGGGGCGTCCAATGAGCAGTTCTTC
CAISGGQGASNEQFF
>TRBJ1-5|NA|NA|TRBV30
TGTGCCTGGACGGTCGGTAACGGTCAGCCCCAGCATTTT
CAWTVGNGQPQHF
>TRBJ1-1|NA|NA|TRBV9
TGTGCCAGCAGCGTAGCAGGGCTGGGCACTGAAGCTTTCTTT
CASSVAGLGTEAFF